The sequence of this T cell receptor (beta chain) was determined in a study of blood T cell repertoires in COVID-19. On the study more broadly: Samples taken during acute and convalescent COVID-19 were collected in the United States, Italy and Spain. PBMCs, B-cell-depleted T cells, or T cells were the source of the cDNA or gDNA that made up the material.

Germline V lookup: CDR1 SGHKS, CDR2 YYEKEE (reference sequence). The CDR3 has 17 residues. The V gene lost 0 bases and the J gene lost 4 bases, with 16 bases spanning the gap. Patients from Seattle were sampled longitudinally, starting during active infection. Produced via immunoSEQ multiplex PCR; TCRdb's table is partial and in-frame only. The top ten clones hold 1.5% to 2% of a sample with just over 300,000 clones, over 85% of them seen once. Sequenced sample: peripheral blood. This receptor was obtained from a woman aged 30 to 39 with COVID-19, enrolled during active disease. The rearrangement joins TRBV5-5 to TRBJ1-4; D gene unclear. The CDR3 region has the DNA TGTGCCAGCAGCTTGGATTGGGTACAGCTCCTTAATGAAAAACTGTTTTTT. Translated, it gives CASSLDWVQLLNEKLFF.